The 19 T cell receptor beta chains below all came from one sample that was sequenced in a study of T cells after yellow fever vaccination. One entry per CDR3 protein, called by TCRdb with MiXCR from the 5' RACE reads. The profile covers under 700,000 distinct CDR3 sequences, with 17% appearing a single time and 17% taken by the ten largest. Source: PBMCs, taken less than 6 days after the first yellow fever vaccination. The receptors were sampled from a man between 18 and 35 years old who received the YFV17D yellow fever vaccine.

The gene calls are TRBV14 and TRBJ2-3; D may be TRBD1 or TRBD2 (6 bases each). V lost 0 bases to trimming and J lost 4 bases, with 14 bases between them. CDR1 and CDR2 from the germline V gene are SGHDN and FVKESK. The CDR3 length is 16 residues. CDR3 in DNA: TGTGCCAGCAGCCAAGATGGGGGGCGCAAGGCAGATACGCAGTATTTT. This codes for CASSQDGGRKADTQYF. Combining the CDR3 with reference TRBV14 and TRBJ2-3 gives the whole variable domain EAGVTQFPSHSVIEKGQTVTLRCDPISGHDNLYWYRRVMGKEIKFLLHFVKESKQDESGMPNNRFLAERTGGTYSTLKVQPAELEDSGVYFCASSQDGGRKADTQYFGPGTRLTVL.

J is TRBJ2-5 and V is TRBV10-3; 7 bases line up with TRBD2. Per the germline V gene, CDR1 is ENHRY and CDR2 is SYGVKD. The CDR3 covers 16 residues. The junction had 4 bases not matched to a gene; V was cut back by 0 bases and J by 0 bases. Here the CDR3 DNA reads TGTGCCATCAGTGAGTCGTGGGGAGGGAACCAAGAGACCCAGTACTTC. It translates to CAISESWGGNQETQYF.

This chain links TRBV5-1 with TRBJ2-3; tentative D call: TRBD1 (5 bases). Trimming shortened V by 4 bases and J by 0 bases, and 9 bases separated the two germline ends. The CDR3 totals 14 residues. Germline values: CDR1 SGHRS, CDR2 YFSETQ. CDR3 in DNA: TGCGCCAGCAGCATACAGGATAGCACAGATACGCAGTATTTT. Its translation is CASSIQDSTDTQYF.

In its sample, this clonotype was seen a few times. The chain combines TRBV20-1 with TRBJ1-6; D is ambiguous. CDR1 and CDR2 from the germline V gene are DFQATT and SNEGSKA (reference sequence). The CDR3 contains 15 residues. V dropped 6 bases and J dropped 6 bases, with 18 bases sitting between them. CDR3 region: CSAITERAGNSPLHF. The CDR3 nucleotides are TGCAGTGCCATTACCGAAAGGGCGGGTAATTCACCCCTCCACTTT.

The chain joins TRBV5-6 to TRBJ2-7; D might be TRBD1 (5 bases). V was clipped by 5 bases and J by 3 bases, with 21 bases between them. This CDR3 is built from 16 residues. Germline values: CDR1 SGHDT, CDR2 YYEEEE. In DNA, the CDR3 is TGTGCCAGCAGGAATTGGGGCAGCCCTCTCAGCTACGAGCAGTACGTC. This sequence encodes CASRNWGSPLSYEQYV.

A few counts support this clonotype. This chain joins TRBV5-1 and TRBJ2-1; 9 positions match TRBD2. The V gene end was trimmed by 0 bases and the J gene end by 8 bases; junction bases not matched to a gene: 9. The CDR3 loop spans 16 amino acids. Germline CDR1 and CDR2: SGHRS and YFSETQ. The CDR3 DNA reads TGCGCCAGCAGCTTGGCCAGGAGCGGGGGGCTGGATGAGCAGTTCTTC. This gives the protein CASSLARSGGLDEQFF. Combining the CDR3 with reference TRBV5-1 and TRBJ2-1 gives the whole variable domain KAGVTQTPRYLIKTRGQQVTLSCSPISGHRSVSWYQQTPGQGLQFLFEYFSETQRNKGNFPGRFSGRQFSNSRSEMNVSTLELGDSALYLCASSLARSGGLDEQFFGPGTRLTVL.

This clonotype was detected a few times. This chain connects TRBV7-2 to TRBJ2-7; no clear D gene. V lost 6 bases, J lost 2 bases, and 23 bases lay in between. Germline CDR1 reads SGHTA; CDR2 reads FQGNSA. The CDR3 contains 17 residues. The CDR3 DNA reads TGTGCCAGCAGACTTAGGACCCCCGCCCTCTTGACCTACGAGCAGTACGTC. The encoded protein is CASRLRTPALLTYEQYV.

As concerns this clonotype: At one of its ends the junction is not consistent with the germline gene, which may arise from a read error. V is TRBV4-1 and J is TRBJ2-5; D may be TRBD2 (5 bases). The CDR3 totals 14 residues. Germline CDR1 is MGHRA and CDR2 is YSYEKL. DNA of the CDR3: TGTGCCAGCAGCCAAGATGCCGGGGTTGAGACCCAGTACTTC. This sequence encodes CASSQDAGVETQYF.

This clonotype was detected a few times. The chain uses TRBV20-1 and TRBJ1-2; tentatively, D is TRBD1 (5 bases). The CDR3 has 15 amino acids. Germline loops: CDR1 DFQATT, CDR2 SNEGSKA (reference sequence). V shed 3 bases and J shed 8 bases, with 22 bases lying between them. The CDR3 spells CSASAGDWLKGGYTF. CDR3 bases: TGCAGTGCTAGCGCCGGGGACTGGCTTAAAGGGGGCTACACCTTC.

This chain uses TRBV6-5 with TRBJ2-1; 10 bases are a match to TRBD1. The CDR3 runs to 12 residues. V lost 8 bases, J lost 14 bases, and 9 bases stayed unmatched. The germline V gene has CDR1 MNHEY and CDR2 SVGAGI. CDR3 in DNA: TGTGCCAGCGCGTCCGGACAGGGGGGGGAGTTCTTC. Its translation is CASASGQGGEFF.

This clonotype was picked up a small number of times. The chain combines TRBV12-3 or TRBV12-4 with TRBJ2-7; tentative D call: TRBD1 (6 bases). Trimming removed 6 bases from V and 5 bases from J, with 17 bases in between. The CDR3 has 14 residues. The CDR3 protein is CASRQLGARDEQYF. The CDR3 coding sequence is TGTGCCAGCAGACAGTTGGGGGCGCGGGACGAGCAGTACTTC.

This clonotype has a handful of counts. The chain employs TRBV11-1 and TRBJ1-2; D may be TRBD1 (5 bases). Trimming took off 5 bases at V and 0 bases at J, with 13 bases between the two ends. Per the germline V gene, CDR1 is SGHAT and CDR2 is FQDESV (reference sequence). The CDR3 contains 15 residues. In nucleotides, the CDR3 is TGTGCCAGCAGCCCGAATGGGGGTTCTAACTATGGCTACACCTTC. Its protein product is CASSPNGGSNYGYTF. The complete variable domain, with remaining parts taken from reference TRBV11-1 and TRBJ1-2, reads EAEVAQSPRYKITEKSQAVAFWCDPISGHATLYWYRQILGQGPELLVQFQDESVVDDSQLPKDRFSAERLKGVDSTLKIQPAELGDSAMYLCASSPNGGSNYGYTFGSGTRLTVV.

The V gene is TRBV11-1, the J gene TRBJ2-6; 7 nucleotides line up with TRBD1. The V segment lost 5 bases and the J segment 4 bases; nucleotides outside the gene matches: 14. The CDR3 is made up of 18 amino acids. Germline assignment: CDR1 SGHAT and CDR2 FQDESV (reference sequence). The CDR3, as DNA: TGTGCCAGCAGCCCCCCGGGTAGGGGGCGAGGAGGGGCCAACGTCCTGACTTTC. This codes for CASSPPGRGRGGANVLTF.

This clonotype was observed a few times. V is TRBV6-5 and J is TRBJ1-1; weak D call: TRBD1 (5 bases). Germline-derived CDR1 and CDR2 are MNHEY and SVGAGI. The CDR3 spans 14 residues. V was pared by 4 bases and J by 4 bases, with 13 bases between. The CDR3: CASSSGFDSTEAFF. CDR3 nucleotide sequence: TGTGCCAGCAGTTCAGGGTTCGACAGCACTGAAGCTTTCTTT.

This clonotype was picked up a small number of times. The genes are TRBV5-1 and TRBJ2-2; D unresolved. The length of the CDR3 is 16 residues. V was pared by 0 bases and J by 0 bases, with 9 bases between. The germline CDR1 and CDR2 sequences are SGHRS and YFSETQ. CDR3 bases: TGCGCCAGCAGCTTGGAAACGGCAGCGAACACCGGGGAGCTGTTTTTT. It specifies CASSLETAANTGELFF.

V gene TRBV6-2 or TRBV6-3 combines with J gene TRBJ2-1, with 11 bases that match TRBD1. The CDR3 is 16 residues long. Germline CDR1 MNHEY, CDR2 SVGEGT. V gave up 7 bases and J gave up 8 bases; unmatched junction bases: 13. The CDR3 loop reads CASTPEGQGVLDEQFF. CDR3 in DNA: TGTGCCAGCACCCCCGAGGGACAGGGGGTTCTCGATGAGCAGTTCTTC.

V gene TRBV3-1 combines with J gene TRBJ2-1, with 9 bases lining up with TRBD1. Trimming at V came to 7 bases and at J to 8 bases, leaving 6 bases not matched to a gene. CDR1 is LGHDT, CDR2 YNNKEL, per germline (reference sequence). This CDR3 region has 13 residues. CDR3 DNA sequence: TGTGCCAGCACACGGGACAGGGTTGATGAGCAGTTCTTC. Protein: CASTRDRVDEQFF.

This chain links TRBV7-9 with TRBJ2-1; 9 bases line up with TRBD1. V gave up 6 bases and J gave up 10 bases; unmatched junction bases: 13. The CDR3 loop spans 15 amino acids. The germline V gene has CDR1 SEHNR and CDR2 FQNEAQ (reference sequence). This chain's CDR3 is CASRAITGTGIEQFF. The CDR3 bases are TGTGCCAGCAGGGCCATCACCGGGACAGGGATCGAGCAGTTCTTC. The full variable domain, completed using reference TRBV7-9 and TRBJ2-1, is DTGVSQNPRHKITKRGQNVTFRCDPISEHNRLYWYRQTLGQGPEFLTYFQNEAQLEKSRLLSDRFSAERPKGSFSTLEIQRTEQGDSAMYLCASRAITGTGIEQFFGPGTRLTVL.

This clonotype was found many times. The rearrangement joins TRBV5-8 to TRBJ2-4; D possibly corresponds to TRBD2 (6 bases). Trimming took off 4 bases at V and 5 bases at J, with 16 bases between the two ends. The CDR3 is 15 residues long. Germline assignment: CDR1 SGHTS and CDR2 YDEGEE. Here the CDR3 reads CASSLSGGDQNIQYF. The CDR3 DNA reads TGTGCCAGCAGCCTTTCCGGGGGAGATCAAAACATTCAGTACTTC.